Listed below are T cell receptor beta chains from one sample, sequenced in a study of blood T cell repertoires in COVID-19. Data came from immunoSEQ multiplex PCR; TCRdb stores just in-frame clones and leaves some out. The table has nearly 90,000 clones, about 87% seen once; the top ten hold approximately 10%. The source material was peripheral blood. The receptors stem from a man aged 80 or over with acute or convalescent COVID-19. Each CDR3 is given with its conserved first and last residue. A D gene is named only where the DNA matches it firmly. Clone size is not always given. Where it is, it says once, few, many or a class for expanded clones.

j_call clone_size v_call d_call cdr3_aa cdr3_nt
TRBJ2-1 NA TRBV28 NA CASIVSSASYNEQFF TGTGCCAGCATAGTATCCAGCGCCTCGTACAATGAGCAGTTCTTC
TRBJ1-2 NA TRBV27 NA CASSLWGDYGYTF TGTGCCAGCAGTTTATGGGGGGACTATGGCTACACCTTC
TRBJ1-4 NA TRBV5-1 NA CASSAQGPNEKLFF TGCGCCAGCAGCGCACAGGGCCCAAATGAAAAACTGTTTTTT
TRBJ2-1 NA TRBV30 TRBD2 CAWSVWASGNNEQFF TGTGCCTGGAGTGTTTGGGCTAGCGGTAACAATGAGCAGTTCTTC
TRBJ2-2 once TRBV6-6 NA CASRQLNTGELFF TGTGCCAGCAGACAATTGAACACCGGGGAGCTGTTTTTT
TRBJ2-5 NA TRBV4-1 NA CASSLGSGLETQYF TGCGCCAGCAGCCTTGGTTCCGGACTGGAGACCCAGTACTTC
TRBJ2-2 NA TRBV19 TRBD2 CASHPGTTNTGELFF TGTGCCAGTCATCCGGGGACTACCAACACCGGGGAGCTGTTTTTT
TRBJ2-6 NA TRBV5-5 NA CASSLLGSGANVLTF TGTGCCAGCAGCTTACTTGGCTCTGGGGCCAACGTCCTGACTTTC
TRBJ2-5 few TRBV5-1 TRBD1 CASSWANGQGRAQYF TGCGCCAGCAGCTGGGCTAATGGACAGGGCAGGGCCCAGTACTTC
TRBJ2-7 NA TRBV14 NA CASSRSSYEQYF TGTGCCAGCAGTAGGAGCTCCTACGAGCAGTACTTC
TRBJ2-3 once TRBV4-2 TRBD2 CASSKAGTSGPFSPYF TGTGCCAGCAGCAAAGCCGGGACTAGTGGGCCGTTTTCTCCGTATTTT
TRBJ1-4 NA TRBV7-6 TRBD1 CASSIQGVAEKLFF TGTGCCAGCAGCATACAGGGGGTTGCGGAAAAACTGTTTTTT
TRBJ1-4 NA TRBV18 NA CASSPPGSSSTNEKLFF TGTGCCAGCTCACCACCGGGCAGCAGTTCAACTAATGAAAAACTGTTTTTT
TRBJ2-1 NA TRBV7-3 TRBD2 CASSSAGTSGRFSNEQFF TGTGCCAGCAGCTCCGCCGGGACTAGCGGGAGGTTCTCGAATGAGCAGTTCTTC
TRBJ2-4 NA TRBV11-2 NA CASSPAGAKNIQYF TGTGCCAGCAGCCCTGCCGGGGCCAAAAACATTCAGTACTTC
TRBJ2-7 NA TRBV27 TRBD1 CASSFNRGPSYEQYF TGTGCCAGCAGTTTCAACAGGGGGCCTTCCTACGAGCAGTACTTC
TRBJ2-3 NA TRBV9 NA CASSPRTVPDTQYF TGTGCCAGCAGCCCGAGGACAGTCCCAGATACGCAGTATTTT
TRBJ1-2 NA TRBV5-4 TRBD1 CASTFGGQENYGYTF TGTGCCAGCACCTTTGGGGGACAGGAAAACTATGGCTACACCTTC
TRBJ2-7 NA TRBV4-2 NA CASSQDVTVTLEQYF TGTGCCAGCAGCCAAGATGTTACAGTCACCTTGGAGCAGTACTTC
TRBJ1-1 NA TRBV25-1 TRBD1 CASTGTGYTEAFF TGTGCCAGCACCGGGACAGGGTACACTGAAGCTTTCTTT
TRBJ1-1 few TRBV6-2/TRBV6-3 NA CASSSGLMNTEAFF TGTGCCAGCAGTTCCGGACTGATGAACACTGAAGCTTTCTTT
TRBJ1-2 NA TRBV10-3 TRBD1 CAISDRGPFGYTF TGTGCCATCAGTGACAGGGGGCCGTTCGGCTACACCTTC
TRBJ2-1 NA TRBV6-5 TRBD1 CASNSVDRGSSEQFF TGTGCCAGCAATTCGGTCGACAGGGGGTCGTCTGAGCAGTTCTTC
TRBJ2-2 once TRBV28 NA CASSVSVPNTGELFF TGTGCCAGCAGTGTTAGCGTACCGAACACCGGGGAGCTGTTTTTT
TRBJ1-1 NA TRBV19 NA CASRPLQGDTEAFF TGTGCCAGTAGGCCCCTACAGGGAGACACTGAAGCTTTCTTT
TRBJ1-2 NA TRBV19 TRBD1 CASSIGTGNYGYTF TGTGCCAGTAGTATAGGGACAGGAAACTATGGCTACACCTTC
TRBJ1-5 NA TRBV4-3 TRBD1 CASSQEQGASQPQHF TGCGCCAGCAGCCAAGAACAGGGGGCCTCCCAGCCCCAGCATTTT
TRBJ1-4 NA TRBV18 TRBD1 CASSPQGGPEKLFF TGTGCCAGCTCACCCCAGGGGGGCCCTGAAAAACTGTTTTTT
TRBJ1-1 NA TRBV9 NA CASSVGLPHTEAFF TGTGCCAGCAGCGTGGGACTTCCCCACACTGAAGCTTTCTTT
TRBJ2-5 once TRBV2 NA CASRGDMRETQYF TGTGCCAGCAGAGGGGACATGCGGGAGACCCAGTACTTC
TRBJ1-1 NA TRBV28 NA CASNGRRDTEAFF TGTGCCAGCAATGGGCGTCGAGACACTGAAGCTTTCTTT
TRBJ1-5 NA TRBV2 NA CASMIGRGQPQHF TGTGCCAGCATGATAGGGAGGGGACAGCCCCAGCATTTT
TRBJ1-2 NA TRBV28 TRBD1 CASSPTGFLNGYTF TGTGCCAGCAGTCCGACAGGGTTTTTGAATGGCTACACCTTC
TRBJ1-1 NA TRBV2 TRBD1 CASRDRGNTEAFF TGTGCCAGCAGGGACAGGGGTAACACTGAAGCTTTCTTT
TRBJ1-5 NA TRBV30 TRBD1 CATGGQNNQPQHF TGTGCCACCGGGGGACAGAACAATCAGCCCCAGCATTTT
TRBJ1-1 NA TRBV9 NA CASSQQGGDIF TGTGCCAGCAGCCAGCAGGGTGGGGATATATTT
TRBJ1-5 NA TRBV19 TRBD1 CASMGQGGGQPQHF TGTGCCAGTATGGGACAGGGAGGTGGTCAGCCCCAGCATTTT
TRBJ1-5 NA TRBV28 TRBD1 CASSRQGNSNQPQHF TGTGCCAGCAGCCGACAGGGGAATAGCAATCAGCCCCAGCATTTT
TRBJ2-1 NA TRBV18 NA CASSPIGGAGVGEQFF TGTGCCAGCTCACCAATCGGCGGGGCCGGGGTCGGTGAGCAGTTCTTC
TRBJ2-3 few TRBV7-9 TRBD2 CASSLGLAGPTDTQYF TGTGCCAGCAGCTTAGGCCTAGCGGGGCCTACAGATACGCAGTATTTT
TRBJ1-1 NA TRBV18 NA CASSLGRDTEAFF TGTGCCAGCTCACTGGGGAGGGACACTGAAGCTTTCTTT
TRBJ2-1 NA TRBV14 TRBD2 CASSGRGTSGNNEQFF TGTGCCAGCAGCGGAAGAGGGACTAGCGGGAACAATGAGCAGTTCTTC
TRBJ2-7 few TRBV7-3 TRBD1 CASSLRPGQRSEQYF TGTGCCAGCAGCTTAAGACCGGGACAGCGCAGCGAGCAGTACTTC
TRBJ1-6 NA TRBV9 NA CASNFMPDSPLHF TGTGCCAGCAACTTCATGCCGGATTCACCCCTCCACTTT
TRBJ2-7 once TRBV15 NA CATSGEEGSSYEQYF TGTGCCACCAGCGGCGAAGAGGGTTCCTCCTACGAGCAGTACTTC